These T cell receptor beta chains were read from a single sample in a study of CD8+CD57+ T cells in acquired aplastic anemia. TCRdb fed the reads into MiXCR, producing one record per CDR3 protein. The sample yields approximately 200,000 distinct CDR3 sequences, less than 65% seen once. What was sequenced was sorted CD4+, CD8+, or CD8+CD57+ T cells (not recorded which) from PBMCs. The receptors here all came from a human donor with severe aplastic anemia or a healthy control (not recorded which). CDR3s include the opening cysteine and the closing phenylalanine or tryptophan. The D gene is left open where the match is weak. Rows may omit the clone size; those that give it use once, few, many or a size class.

>once|.|TRBJ1-2|TRBV20-1
CSASRRGRMQGYTF
TGCAGTGCTAGCCGCCGGGGCCGAATGCAGGGCTACACCTTC
>.|TRBD2|TRBJ2-2|TRBV6-4
CASSDGGEITGELFF
TGTGCCAGCAGTGACGGGGGGGAGATCACCGGGGAGCTGTTTTTT
>.|.|TRBJ2-7|TRBV5-1
CASSHGGQGYEQYF
TGCGCCAGCAGCCATGGGGGACAAGGCTACGAGCAGTACTTC
>.|.|TRBJ2-1|TRBV15
CATSRDGAFYTEQFF
TGTGCCACCAGCAGAGACGGGGCATTCTACACTGAGCAGTTCTTC
>many|.|TRBJ2-2|TRBV6-2/TRBV6-3
CASSPHAGELFF
TGTGCCAGCAGTCCACACGCCGGGGAGCTGTTTTTT
>few|.|TRBJ1-3|TRBV10-3
CAIGSTVGNTIYF
TGTGCCATCGGCTCGACAGTAGGAAACACCATATATTTT
>.|TRBD1|TRBJ2-7|TRBV5-1
CASSLEVRDRGYEQYF
TGCGCCAGCAGCTTGGAGGTCCGGGACAGGGGGTACGAGCAGTACTTC
>.|.|TRBJ1-1|TRBV29-1
CSVPTGNTEAFF
TGCAGCGTCCCCACAGGGAACACTGAAGCTTTCTTT
>.|.|TRBJ1-5|TRBV20-1
CSARDGDKPQHF
TGCAGTGCTAGAGATGGGGATAAACCCCAGCATTTT
>few|TRBD1|TRBJ1-6|TRBV15
CATSSTTSEGGSPLHF
TGTGCCACCAGCAGTACGACATCCGAAGGGGGCTCACCCCTCCACTTT
>.|.|TRBJ1-2|TRBV19
CATARGQANYGYTF
TGTGCCACCGCCCGGGGACAAGCTAACTATGGCTACACCTTC
>.|.|TRBJ2-5|TRBV10-3
CAISEIQGPYGETQYF
TGTGCCATCAGTGAGATCCAGGGGCCCTACGGGGAGACCCAGTACTTC
>few|TRBD1|TRBJ1-5|TRBV12-3/TRBV12-4
CASSTGGLRQPQHF
TGTGCCAGCAGTACAGGGGGCTTGCGGCAGCCCCAGCATTTT
>.|.|TRBJ2-7|TRBV15
CATSRGGNYEQYF
TGTGCCACCAGCAGGGGCGGGAACTACGAGCAGTACTTC
>.|TRBD1|TRBJ2-7|TRBV27
CASSFIGTGNEQYF
TGTGCCAGCAGTTTCATAGGGACAGGGAACGAGCAGTACTTC
>.|.|TRBJ2-2|TRBV5-1
CASSSGQTNTGELFF
TGCGCCAGCAGCTCAGGACAGACGAACACCGGGGAGCTGTTTTTT
>few|TRBD1|TRBJ1-2|TRBV7-6
CASSSSRTGKYGYTF
TGTGCCAGCAGTTCGTCCAGGACAGGAAAGTATGGCTACACCTTC
>.|.|TRBJ2-2|TRBV9
CASSAFPVGASTGELFF
TGTGCCAGCAGCGCATTCCCTGTGGGGGCGAGCACCGGGGAGCTGTTTTTT
>.|.|TRBJ2-1|TRBV20-1
CSARDTPEQLF
TGCAGTGCTAGAGATACGCCCGAGCAGCTCTTC
>.|.|TRBJ1-1|TRBV19
CASSRGSKGVAEAFF
TGTGCCAGTAGTCGGGGATCGAAGGGGGTCGCTGAAGCTTTCTTT
>once|.|TRBJ1-1|TRBV7-8
CASSLALSRRGRRMNTEAFF
TGTGCCAGCAGCTTAGCGCTATCGCGCAGGGGAAGGAGAATGAACACTGAAGCTTTCTTT
>.|.|TRBJ2-7|TRBV19
CASSQGGYYEQYF
TGTGCCAGTAGCCAGGGGGGTTACTACGAGCAGTACTTC
>.|TRBD1|TRBJ1-2|TRBV5-5
CASSQGGSYTF
TGTGCCAGCAGTCAGGGGGGTAGCTACACCTTC
>.|TRBD1|TRBJ2-5|TRBV15
CATSFPGQGEETQYF
TGTGCCACCAGTTTTCCAGGACAGGGTGAAGAGACCCAGTACTTC
>few|TRBD1|TRBJ1-1|TRBV5-5
CASSDNSRGGEAFF
TGTGCCAGCAGCGACAATTCCAGGGGGGGTGAAGCTTTCTTT
>.|TRBD1|TRBJ2-5|TRBV29-1
CSVAEGQGETQYF
TGCAGCGTCGCGGAGGGACAGGGAGAGACCCAGTACTTC
>many|.|TRBJ2-1|TRBV9
CASSVTKGGGIYNEQFF
TGTGCCAGCAGCGTAACGAAGGGCGGAGGGATCTACAATGAGCAGTTCTTC
>.|.|TRBJ1-2|TRBV29-1
CSVVTGNYGYTF
TGCAGCGTTGTCACAGGGAACTATGGCTACACCTTC
>.|.|TRBJ2-5|TRBV15
CATSRGGWETQYF
TGTGCCACCAGCAGAGGGGGGTGGGAGACCCAGTACTTC
>.|.|TRBJ2-2|TRBV7-9
CASSPRGGELFF
TGTGCCAGCAGCCCCCGGGGAGGGGAGCTGTTTTTT
>.|.|TRBJ2-3|TRBV24-1
CATSRGLVERKRDTQYF
TGTGCCACCAGCCGAGGACTGGTGGAAAGAAAGAGGGATACGCAGTATTTT
>once|.|TRBJ2-7|TRBV7-9
CASRLGGGYEQYF
TGTGCCAGCAGGTTGGGGGGTGGATACGAGCAGTACTTC
>.|.|TRBJ1-2|TRBV10-2
CASGSDSHNYGYTF
TGCGCCAGCGGATCCGACAGTCATAACTATGGCTACACCTTC
>few|.|TRBJ1-6|TRBV28
CASSLNGAINNSPLHF
TGTGCCAGCAGTTTGAACGGGGCAATTAATAATTCACCCCTCCACTTT
>once|.|TRBJ2-7|TRBV9
CASSVGGGGVYEQYF
TGTGCCAGCAGCGTTGGGGGAGGAGGGGTCTACGAGCAGTACTTC
>.|.|TRBJ1-1|TRBV7-9
CASSLATNTEAFF
TGTGCCAGCAGCTTAGCGACGAACACTGAAGCTTTCTTT
>.|.|TRBJ2-3|TRBV7-6
CASSLGGSGSTDTQYF
TGTGCCAGCAGCTTAGGGGGGAGCGGGAGCACAGATACGCAGTATTTT
>.|TRBD2|TRBJ2-1|TRBV7-3
CASSPALAGDNEQFF
TGTGCCAGCAGCCCAGCCCTAGCGGGGGACAATGAGCAGTTCTTC
>few|.|TRBJ1-6|TRBV7-9
CAPELETYFSPLHF
TGTGCCCCAGAGTTGGAGACATACTTTTCACCCCTCCACTTT
>.|.|TRBJ1-4|TRBV5-6
CASSFRETNEKLFF
TGTGCCAGCAGCTTTAGAGAGACGAATGAAAAACTGTTTTTT
>.|TRBD2|TRBJ2-7|TRBV7-8
CASSQARTSFGF
TGTGCCAGCAGCCAGGCCAGGACTAGTTTCGGCTTC
>many|.|TRBJ1-1|TRBV19
CASSMEVGLLEAFF
TGTGCCAGTAGTATGGAAGTGGGACTCCTAGAAGCTTTCTTT
>.|TRBD2|TRBJ2-1|TRBV27
CASSLAGGYNEQFF
TGTGCCAGCAGTTTAGCGGGGGGTTACAATGAGCAGTTCTTC
>.|TRBD1|TRBJ2-2|TRBV19
CASSQQGRITGELFF
TGTGCCAGTAGTCAACAGGGGCGCATCACCGGGGAGCTGTTTTTT
>.|TRBD1|TRBJ1-6|TRBV7-8
CASSPIRGGTGDSPLHF
TGTGCCAGCAGCCCAATTCGGGGCGGGACAGGGGATTCACCCCTCCACTTT
>.|TRBD1|TRBJ2-2|TRBV7-9
CASSSRTEGASTGELFF
TGTGCCAGCAGCTCCCGGACCGAGGGGGCCTCAACCGGGGAGCTGTTTTTT
>many|.|TRBJ1-1|TRBV5-6
CASSLGTENTEAFF
TGTGCCAGCAGCTTGGGGACAGAGAACACTGAAGCTTTCTTT
>few|.|TRBJ1-1|TRBV20-1
CSARAPNTEAFF
TGCAGTGCTAGGGCACCCAACACTGAAGCTTTCTTT
>.|.|TRBJ2-2|TRBV7-2
CASSIDSTGELFF
TGTGCCAGTAGCATCGACAGCACCGGGGAGCTGTTTTTT
>few|TRBD2|TRBJ2-3|TRBV9
CASSPPGSGDRYF
TGTGCCAGCAGCCCCCCGGGTAGCGGGGATCGGTATTTT
>.|TRBD1|TRBJ2-5|TRBV7-9
CASVRTGRKETQYF
TGTGCCTCGGTGCGGACAGGAAGAAAAGAGACCCAGTACTTC
>.|.|TRBJ2-7|TRBV2
CASSTLSSYEQYF
TGTGCCAGTTCGACCCTAAGCTCCTACGAGCAGTACTTC
>.|.|TRBJ1-5|TRBV7-2
CASSLWEDQPQHF
TGTGCCAGCAGCTTATGGGAGGATCAGCCCCAGCATTTT
>.|TRBD1|TRBJ2-1|TRBV10-2
CASSDDRQGLYNEQFF
TGCGCCAGCAGTGATGATAGACAGGGCCTATACAATGAGCAGTTCTTC
>.|TRBD2|TRBJ2-2|TRBV9
CASSVGLAGVSRELFF
TGTGCCAGCAGCGTAGGACTAGCGGGAGTTAGCCGGGAGCTGTTTTTT